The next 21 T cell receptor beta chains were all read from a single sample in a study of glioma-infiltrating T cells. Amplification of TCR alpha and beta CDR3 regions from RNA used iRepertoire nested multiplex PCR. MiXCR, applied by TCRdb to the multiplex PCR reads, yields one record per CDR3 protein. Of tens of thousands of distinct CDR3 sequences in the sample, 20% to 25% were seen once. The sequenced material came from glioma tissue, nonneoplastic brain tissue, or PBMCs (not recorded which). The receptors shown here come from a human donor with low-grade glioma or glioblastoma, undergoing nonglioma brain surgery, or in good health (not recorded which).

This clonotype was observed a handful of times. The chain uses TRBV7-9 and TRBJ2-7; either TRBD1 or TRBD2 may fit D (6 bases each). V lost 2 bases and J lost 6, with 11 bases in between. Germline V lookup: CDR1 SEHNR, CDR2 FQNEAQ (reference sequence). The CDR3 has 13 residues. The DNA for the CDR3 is TGTGCCAGCAGCTTAATGGGGGGCGCCGAGCAGTACTTC. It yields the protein CASSLMGGAEQYF.

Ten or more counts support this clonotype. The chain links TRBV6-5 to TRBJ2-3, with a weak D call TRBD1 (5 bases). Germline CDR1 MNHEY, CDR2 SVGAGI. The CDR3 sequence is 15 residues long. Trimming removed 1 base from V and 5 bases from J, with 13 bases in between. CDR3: CASSYYSQGGDTQYF. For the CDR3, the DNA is TGTGCCAGCAGTTACTATTCCCAGGGTGGAGATACGCAGTATTTT.

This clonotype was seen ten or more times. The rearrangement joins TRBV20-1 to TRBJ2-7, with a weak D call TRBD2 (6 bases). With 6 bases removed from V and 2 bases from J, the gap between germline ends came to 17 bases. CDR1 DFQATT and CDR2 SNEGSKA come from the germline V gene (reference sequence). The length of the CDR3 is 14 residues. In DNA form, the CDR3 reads TGCAGTGCCCGACCACCGGGACTTACCTACGAGCAGTACTTC. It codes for CSARPPGLTYEQYF.

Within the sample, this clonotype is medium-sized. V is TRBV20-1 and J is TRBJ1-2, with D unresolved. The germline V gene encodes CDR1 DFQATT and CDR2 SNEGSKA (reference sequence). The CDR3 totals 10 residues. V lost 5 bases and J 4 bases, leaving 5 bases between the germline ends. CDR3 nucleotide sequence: TGCAGTGCTTTCCGCTATGGCTACACCTTC. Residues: CSAFRYGYTF.

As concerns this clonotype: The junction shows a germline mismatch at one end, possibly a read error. CDR3 sequence (DNA): TGTGCCAGCTGCCACGGTAGCAATCAGCCCCAGCATTTT. This codes for CASCHGSNQPQHF. This chain uses TRBV3-1 with TRBJ1-5; no clear D. The germline gives CDR1 LGHDT, CDR2 YNNKEL (reference sequence). CDR3 size: 13 residues.

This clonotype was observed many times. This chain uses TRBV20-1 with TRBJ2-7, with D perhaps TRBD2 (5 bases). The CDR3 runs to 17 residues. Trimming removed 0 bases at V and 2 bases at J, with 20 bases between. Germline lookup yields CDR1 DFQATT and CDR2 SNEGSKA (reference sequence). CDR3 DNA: TGCAGTGCTAGAGAGGCTAGCCAACTTCTACCGACCTACGAGCAGTACTTC. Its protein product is CSAREASQLLPTYEQYF.

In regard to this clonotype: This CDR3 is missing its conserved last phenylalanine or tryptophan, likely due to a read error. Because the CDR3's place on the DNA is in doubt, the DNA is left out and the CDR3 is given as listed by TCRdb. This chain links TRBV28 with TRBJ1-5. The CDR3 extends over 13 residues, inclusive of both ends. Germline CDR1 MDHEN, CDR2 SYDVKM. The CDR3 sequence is CASTAGFRRPLHL.

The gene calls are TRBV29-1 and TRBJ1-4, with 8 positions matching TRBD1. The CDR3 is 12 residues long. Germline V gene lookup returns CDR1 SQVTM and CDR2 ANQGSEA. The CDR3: CATGTGSEKLFF. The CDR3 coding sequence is TGCGCAACCGGGACAGGATCCGAAAAACTGTTTTTT.

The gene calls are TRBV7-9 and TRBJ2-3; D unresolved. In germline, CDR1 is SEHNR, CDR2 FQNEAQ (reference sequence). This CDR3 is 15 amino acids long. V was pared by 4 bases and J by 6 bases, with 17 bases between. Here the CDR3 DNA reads TGTGCCAGCAGCTCGACACCCTGGGGAAGGGATACGCAGTATTTT. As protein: CASSSTPWGRDTQYF.

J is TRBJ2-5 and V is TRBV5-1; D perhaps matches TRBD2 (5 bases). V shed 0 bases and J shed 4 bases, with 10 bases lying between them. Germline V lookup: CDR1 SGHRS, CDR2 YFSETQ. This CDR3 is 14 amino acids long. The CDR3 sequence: CASSLGSGRETQYF. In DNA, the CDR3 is TGCGCCAGCAGCTTGGGGTCGGGGAGAGAGACCCAGTACTTC.

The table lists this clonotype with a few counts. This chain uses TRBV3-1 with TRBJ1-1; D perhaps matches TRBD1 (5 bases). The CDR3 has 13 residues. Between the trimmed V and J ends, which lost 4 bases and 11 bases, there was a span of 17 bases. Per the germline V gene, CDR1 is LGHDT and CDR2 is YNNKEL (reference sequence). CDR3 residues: CASSLRGGTRAFF. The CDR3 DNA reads TGTGCCAGCAGCCTCAGAGGCGGGACTCGGGCTTTCTTT.

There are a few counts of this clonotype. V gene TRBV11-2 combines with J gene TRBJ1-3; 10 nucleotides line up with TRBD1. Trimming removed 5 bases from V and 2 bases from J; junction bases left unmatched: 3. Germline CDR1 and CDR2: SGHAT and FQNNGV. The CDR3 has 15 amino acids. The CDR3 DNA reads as TGTGCCAGCAGCCGGGACAGGGGAACTGGAAACACCATATATTTT. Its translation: CASSRDRGTGNTIYF. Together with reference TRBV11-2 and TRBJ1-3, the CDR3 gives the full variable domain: EAGVAQSPRYKIIEKRQSVAFWCNPISGHATLYWYQQILGQGPKLLIQFQNNGVVDDSQLPKDRFSAERLKGVDSTLKIQPAKLEDSAVYLCASSRDRGTGNTIYFGEGSWLTVV.

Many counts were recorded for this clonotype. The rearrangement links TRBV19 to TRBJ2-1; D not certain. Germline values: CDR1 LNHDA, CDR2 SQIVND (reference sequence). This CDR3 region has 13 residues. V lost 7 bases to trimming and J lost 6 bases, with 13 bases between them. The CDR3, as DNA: TGTGCCAGTACCTACTCAAGGTTCAATGAGCAGTTCTTC. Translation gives CASTYSRFNEQFF.

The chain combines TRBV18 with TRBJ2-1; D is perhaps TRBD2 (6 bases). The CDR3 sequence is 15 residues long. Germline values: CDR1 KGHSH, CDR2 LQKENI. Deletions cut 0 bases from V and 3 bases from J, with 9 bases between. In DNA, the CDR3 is TGTGCCAGCTCACCACCGCGGGGCCTCTACAATGAGCAGTTCTTC. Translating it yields CASSPPRGLYNEQFF.

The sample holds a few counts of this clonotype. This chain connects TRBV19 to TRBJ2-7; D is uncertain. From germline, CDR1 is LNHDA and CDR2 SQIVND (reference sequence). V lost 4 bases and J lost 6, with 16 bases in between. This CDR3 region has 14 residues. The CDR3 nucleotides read TGTGCCAGTAGTACCTCTCCCTTTAGGAGCGAGCAGTACTTC. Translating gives CASSTSPFRSEQYF.

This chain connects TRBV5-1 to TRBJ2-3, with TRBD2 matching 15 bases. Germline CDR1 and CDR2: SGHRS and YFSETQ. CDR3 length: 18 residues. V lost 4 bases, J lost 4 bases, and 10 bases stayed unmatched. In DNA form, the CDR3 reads TGCGCCAGCAGCCCCGGACTAGCGGGAGGGCCGCGTGCAGATACGCAGTATTTT. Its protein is CASSPGLAGGPRADTQYF.

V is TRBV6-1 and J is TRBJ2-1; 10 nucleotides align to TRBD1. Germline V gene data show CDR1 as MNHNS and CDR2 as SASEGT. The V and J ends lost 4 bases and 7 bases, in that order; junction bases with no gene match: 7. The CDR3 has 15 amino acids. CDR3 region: CASSVAGTGDNEQFF. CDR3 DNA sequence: TGTGCCAGCAGTGTAGCCGGGACAGGGGATAATGAGCAGTTCTTC.

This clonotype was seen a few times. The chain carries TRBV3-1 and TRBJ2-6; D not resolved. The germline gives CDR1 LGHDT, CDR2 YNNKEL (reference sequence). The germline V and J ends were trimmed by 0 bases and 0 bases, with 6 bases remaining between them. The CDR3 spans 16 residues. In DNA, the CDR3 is TGTGCCAGCAGCCAAGATTGGATCTCTGGGGCCAACGTCCTGACTTTC. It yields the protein CASSQDWISGANVLTF.

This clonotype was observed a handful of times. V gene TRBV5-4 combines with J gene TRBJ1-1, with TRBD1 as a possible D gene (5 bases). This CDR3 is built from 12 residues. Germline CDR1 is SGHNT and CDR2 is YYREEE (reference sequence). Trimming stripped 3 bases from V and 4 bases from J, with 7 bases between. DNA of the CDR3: TGTGCCAGCAGCTGGGGGTTCACTGAAGCTTTCTTT. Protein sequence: CASSWGFTEAFF.

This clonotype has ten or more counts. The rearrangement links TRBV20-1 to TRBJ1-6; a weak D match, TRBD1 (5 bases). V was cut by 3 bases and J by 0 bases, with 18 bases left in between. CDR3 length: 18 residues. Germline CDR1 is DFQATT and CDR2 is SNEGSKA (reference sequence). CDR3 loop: CSARHPRDDSSYNSPLHF. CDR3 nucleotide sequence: TGCAGTGCTAGGCATCCTCGGGATGACAGCTCCTATAATTCACCCCTCCACTTT.

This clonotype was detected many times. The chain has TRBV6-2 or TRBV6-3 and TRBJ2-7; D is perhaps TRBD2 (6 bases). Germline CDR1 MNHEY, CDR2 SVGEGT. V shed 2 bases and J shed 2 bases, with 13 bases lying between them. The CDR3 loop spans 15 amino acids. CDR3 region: CASSYLREPAYEQYF. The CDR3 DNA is TGTGCCAGCAGTTACCTCCGGGAGCCTGCCTACGAGCAGTACTTC.